This T cell receptor (beta chain) was identified in a study of blood T cell repertoires in COVID-19. The method was immunoSEQ multiplex PCR; TCRdb's version includes in-frame clones alone and lacks a portion of them. Of about 290,000 clones in the sample, just over 85% were seen once. V dropped 0 bases and J dropped 11 bases, with 17 bases sitting between them. Germline CDR1 and CDR2: MNHEY and SVGAGI. The CDR3 covers 15 residues. The sequence derives from a woman aged 25 to 39 with active or convalescent COVID-19. The sequenced sample consisted of peripheral blood. This sequence joins TRBV6-5 and TRBJ1-3; no clear D gene. CDR3 in DNA: TGTGCCAGCAGTTACTCGTCCGGGTACGGAGTGCCCATATATTTT. It encodes CASSYSSGYGVPIYF.